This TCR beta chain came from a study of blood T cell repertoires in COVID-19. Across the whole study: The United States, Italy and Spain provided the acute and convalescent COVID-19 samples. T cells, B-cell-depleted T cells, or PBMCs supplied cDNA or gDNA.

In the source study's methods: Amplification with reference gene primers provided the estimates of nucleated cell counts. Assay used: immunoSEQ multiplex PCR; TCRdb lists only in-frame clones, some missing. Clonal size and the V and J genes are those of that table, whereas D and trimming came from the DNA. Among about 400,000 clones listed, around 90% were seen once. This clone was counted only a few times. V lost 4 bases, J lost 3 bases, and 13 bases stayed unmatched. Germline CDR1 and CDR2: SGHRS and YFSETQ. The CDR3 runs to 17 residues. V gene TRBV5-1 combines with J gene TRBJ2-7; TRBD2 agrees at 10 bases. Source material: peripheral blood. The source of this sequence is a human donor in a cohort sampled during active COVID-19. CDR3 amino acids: CASSPLSGTSGVYEQYF. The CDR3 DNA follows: TGCGCCAGCAGCCCGCTATCTGGAACTAGCGGGGTCTACGAGCAGTACTTC.